Following are 7 T cell receptor beta chains from one sample sequenced in a study of response to subunit inactivated influenza vaccine. One entry per CDR3 protein results from TCRdb running MiXCR on the RT-PCR reads. The sample has 530,000 or so distinct CDR3 sequences; about 14% are singletons. Material: PBMCs from blood, obtained roughly 13 days after vaccination. The receptors were sampled from a man aged 45 to 65 who received an inactivated influenza vaccine.

This clonotype was observed a few times. This chain joins TRBV6-1 and TRBJ1-6; tentatively, D is TRBD1 (5 bases). Germline-derived CDR1 and CDR2 are MNHNS and SASEGT. CDR3 length: 16 amino acids. V was trimmed by 4 bases and J by 4 bases, leaving 14 bases between them. Here the CDR3 DNA reads TGTGCCAGCAGTGTACAGGTCCCGGGATATAATTCACCCCTCCACTTT. It codes for CASSVQVPGYNSPLHF.

The chain uses TRBV7-2 and TRBJ1-2; 11 bases match TRBD1. CDR1 and CDR2 (germline): SGHTA, FQGNSA. CDR3 length equals 15 residues. Losses at the gene ends were 4 bases for V and 4 bases for J; bases not matched to a gene: 5. As DNA, the CDR3 is TGTGCCAGCAGCTCCCGGGACAGGGGGATCTATGGCTACACCTTC. Translation gives CASSSRDRGIYGYTF.

The chain carries TRBV19 and TRBJ1-3; TRBD1 might be the D (6 bases). Germline CDR1 reads LNHDA; CDR2 reads SQIVND (reference sequence). The CDR3 has 16 amino acids. The ends were cut back, 5 bases at V and 3 bases at J, with 17 bases in the middle. For the CDR3, the DNA is TGTGCCAGTAGTCCTCAGATCCTCAGGGGTGGAAACACCATATATTTT. The encoded protein is CASSPQILRGGNTIYF.

This clonotype was counted between two and nine times. This rearrangement joins TRBV4-3 to TRBJ2-1, with D possibly matching TRBD2 (6 bases). The V gene's germline CDR1 is LGHNA and CDR2 YSLEER. V was shortened by 1 base and J by 10 bases, with 26 bases between the two germline ends. The CDR3 length is 18 residues. CDR3 loop: CASSQAYIRRGGKGEQFF. The CDR3 DNA follows: TGCGCCAGCAGCCAAGCTTATATCCGGAGGGGAGGAAAGGGGGAGCAGTTCTTC.

This clonotype was picked up many times. V usage is TRBV6-1 and J usage is TRBJ2-3; the match to TRBD2 covers 8 bases. The V segment lost 7 bases and the J segment 4 bases; nucleotides outside the gene matches: 7. Germline V gene data show CDR1 as MNHNS and CDR2 as SASEGT. The CDR3 is 14 residues long. The CDR3 is CASKSMGLADTQYF. CDR3 DNA: TGTGCCAGCAAAAGCATGGGACTAGCAGATACGCAGTATTTT.

This clonotype was seen a handful of times. DNA for the CDR3: TGCAGTGGGCGTGGGTATACCAACTATGGCTACACCTTC. Amino acids: CSGRGYTNYGYTF. This chain uses TRBV20-1 with TRBJ1-2, with D hard to call. Germline CDR1 is DFQATT and CDR2 is SNEGSKA (reference sequence). CDR3 size: 13 residues. V lost 7 bases, J lost 2 bases, and 14 bases lay in between.

This clonotype appeared a few times. This rearrangement joins TRBV5-1 to TRBJ2-3; D may be TRBD1 (5 bases). Between the trimmed V and J ends, which lost 1 base and 2 bases, there was a span of 8 bases. Germline V lookup: CDR1 SGHRS, CDR2 YFSETQ. The CDR3 is 14 residues long. CDR3 loop: CASSLLGDTDTQYF. CDR3 DNA sequence: TGCGCCAGCAGCTTGTTAGGGGACACAGATACGCAGTATTTT.